The 8 T cell receptor beta chains below all came from one sample that was sequenced in a study of siplizumab effects on memory and regulatory T cells. Generated by immunoSEQ multiplex PCR, the TCRdb table keeps only in-frame clones and is missing some. The profile covers about 60,000 clones, with roughly 80% appearing a single time and about 3.8% taken by the ten largest. Sequencing was done on a sample of memory CD4+ T cells sorted from blood. The receptors originated from a human donor in good health.

The chain couples TRBV6-1 to TRBJ1-4; D is possibly TRBD1 (5 bases). Trimming left V 9 bases short and J 8 bases short, with 16 bases between. The CDR3 contains 13 residues. The germline CDR1 and CDR2 sequences are MNHNS and SASEGT. The DNA of the CDR3 is TGTGCCAGTAGACAGCCAGTCGGCGAAAAACTGTTTTTT. The encoded protein is CASRQPVGEKLFF.

This clone was seen at least ten times. The chain couples TRBV19 to TRBJ2-2, with 10 bases that match TRBD1. Germline values: CDR1 LNHDA, CDR2 SQIVND (reference sequence). The CDR3 covers 13 residues. After removal of 6 bases from V and 6 bases from J, the junction contained 1 base not matched to a gene. The CDR3 region has the DNA TGTGCCAGTAGGGGACAGGGGCCCGGGGAGCTGTTTTTT. As protein: CASRGQGPGELFF.

The rearrangement joins TRBV15 to TRBJ2-1; 13 bases line up with TRBD2. The CDR3 consists of 19 residues. CDR1 and CDR2 from the germline V gene are LNHNV and YYDKDF (reference sequence). The J segment lost 6 bases and the V segment lost 0 bases, leaving 11 bases of the junction unmatched. Written as DNA, the CDR3 is TGTGCCACCAGCAGAGATCTCAGGACTAGCGGGGGTAAATCCAATGAGCAGTTCTTC. Protein sequence: CATSRDLRTSGGKSNEQFF.

The chain employs TRBV2 and TRBJ1-5; 8 bases align to TRBD1. CDR1 SNHLY and CDR2 FYNNEI come from the germline V gene. The CDR3 is 15 residues long. The ends lost 3 bases at V and 9 bases at J; junction bases unmatched: 10. This chain's CDR3 is CASSEGAGQGAPQHF. The CDR3, as DNA: TGTGCCAGCAGTGAGGGGGCCGGACAGGGAGCGCCCCAGCATTTT.

The table lists this clone with a count of one. This chain links TRBV11-2 with TRBJ2-5; 7 bases agree with TRBD1. Losses at the gene ends were 4 bases for V and 3 bases for J; bases not matched to a gene: 2. Germline loops: CDR1 SGHAT, CDR2 FQNNGV. CDR3 length: 13 amino acids. The CDR3: CASSSGQKETQYF. The DNA of the CDR3 is TGTGCCAGCAGCTCGGGACAGAAAGAGACCCAGTACTTC.

V is TRBV27 and J is TRBJ1-5, with a weak D call TRBD1 (5 bases). The CDR3 is 15 residues long. Per germline, CDR1 MNHEY and CDR2 SMNVEV (reference sequence). V was cut by 7 bases and J by 6 bases, with 19 bases left in between. CDR3 amino acids: CASTPAGGNGQPQHF. CDR3 nucleotides: TGTGCCAGCACCCCAGCTGGGGGGAATGGTCAGCCCCAGCATTTT.

In DNA form, the CDR3 reads TGTGCCAGCAGTTTGTGGCTAGCGGGAGCAGACGGGGAGCTGTTTTTT. It encodes CASSLWLAGADGELFF. The rearrangement uses TRBV27 and TRBJ2-2; 10 nucleotides agree with TRBD2. CDR3 length equals 16 residues. V shed 3 bases, J shed 7 bases, and the junction held 8 bases outside the gene matches. The germline gives CDR1 MNHEY, CDR2 SMNVEV (reference sequence).

The V and J genes are TRBV7-8 and TRBJ1-2, with unresolved D. The germline gives CDR1 SGHVS, CDR2 FQNEAQ. V lost 1 base to trimming and J lost 8 bases, with 17 bases between them. The CDR3 extends over 15 amino acids. CDR3 coding DNA: TGTGCCAGCAGCTTAGGTGTTGGGCAGGAGACGGGCTACACCTTC. This sequence encodes CASSLGVGQETGYTF.